These 3 T cell receptor beta chains were sequenced from one sample in a study of blood T cell repertoires in COVID-19. Produced via immunoSEQ multiplex PCR; TCRdb's table is partial and in-frame only. The sample lists roughly 34,000 clones, approximately 80% occurring once. Specimen: peripheral blood. These receptors all come from an elderly man with acute or convalescent COVID-19.

This chain uses TRBV6-5 with TRBJ1-5; TRBD1 aligns across 11 bases. Per the germline V gene, CDR1 is MNHEY and CDR2 is SVGAGI. V shed 5 bases, J shed 5 bases, and the junction held 5 bases outside the gene matches. There are 15 residues in the CDR3. DNA of the CDR3: TGTGCCAGCAGTCCCGGACAGGGGGCATATCAGCCCCAGCATTTT. It specifies CASSPGQGAYQPQHF.

V gene TRBV20-1 combines with J gene TRBJ2-3; 10 nucleotides agree with TRBD2. V was pared by 3 bases and J by 6 bases, with 15 bases of the junction left unmatched. This CDR3 is 17 amino acids long. Germline loops: CDR1 DFQATT, CDR2 SNEGSKA (reference sequence). The CDR3 DNA is TGCAGTGCTAGTTGGCTAGCGGGAGATTGGGGGGGGGATACGCAGTATTTT. It specifies CSASWLAGDWGGDTQYF.

The J gene is TRBJ1-4, the V gene TRBV7-6; maybe TRBD1 (6 bases). Germline assignment: CDR1 SGHVS and CDR2 FNYEAQ. The V gene lost 0 bases and the J gene lost 8 bases, with 13 bases spanning the gap. This CDR3 spans 15 amino acids. The CDR3, as DNA: TGTGCCAGCAGCTTAGCGCCAGGGGAGGGAGAAAAACTGTTTTTT. As protein: CASSLAPGEGEKLFF.